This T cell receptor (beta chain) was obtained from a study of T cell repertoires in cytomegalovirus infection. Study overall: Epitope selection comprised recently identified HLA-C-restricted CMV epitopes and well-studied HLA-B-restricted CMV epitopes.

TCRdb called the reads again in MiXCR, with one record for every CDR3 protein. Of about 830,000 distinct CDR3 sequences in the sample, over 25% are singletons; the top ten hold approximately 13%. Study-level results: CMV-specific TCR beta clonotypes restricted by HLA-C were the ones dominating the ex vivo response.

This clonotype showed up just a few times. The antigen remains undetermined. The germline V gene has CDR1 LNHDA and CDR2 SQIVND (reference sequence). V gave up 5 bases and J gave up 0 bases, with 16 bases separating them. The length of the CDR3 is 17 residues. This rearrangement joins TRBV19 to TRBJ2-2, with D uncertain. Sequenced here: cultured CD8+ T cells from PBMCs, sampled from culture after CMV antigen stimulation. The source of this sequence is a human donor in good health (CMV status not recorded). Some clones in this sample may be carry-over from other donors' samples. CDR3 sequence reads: CASSFEPSRANTGELFF. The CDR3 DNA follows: TGTGCCAGTAGTTTCGAGCCCAGCCGGGCGAACACCGGGGAGCTGTTTTTT.